Below are 19 T cell receptor beta chains sequenced from a single sample in a study of T cell repertoires in cytomegalovirus infection. No antigens are known for them. Each CDR3 protein gets one entry after TCRdb re-called the reads with MiXCR. The data show a few hundred thousand distinct CDR3 sequences, roughly 25% seen once. This material consisted of cultured PBMCs, taken from culture after CMV antigen stimulation. The source of these receptors is a human donor in good health (CMV status not recorded). Some clones in this sample may be carry-over from other donors' samples.

This chain connects TRBV4-3 to TRBJ2-5, with 10 bases matching TRBD2. CDR1 LGHNA and CDR2 YSLEER come from the germline V gene. Trimming removed 0 bases from V and 2 bases from J; junction bases left unmatched: 3. This CDR3 has 16 residues. CDR3: CASSQDTAGGQETQYF. DNA of the CDR3: TGCGCCAGCAGCCAAGATACAGCGGGAGGGCAAGAGACCCAGTACTTC.

This clonotype was seen only a few times. The J gene is TRBJ1-3, the V gene TRBV28; TRBD1 might be the D (5 bases). The CDR3 spans 14 residues. CDR1 is MDHEN, CDR2 SYDVKM, per germline. V dropped 3 bases and J dropped 3 bases, with 9 bases sitting between them. The CDR3 nucleotides read TGTGCCAGCAGTTTTTCGGGGGGTGGAAACACCATATATTTT. The encoded protein is CASSFSGGGNTIYF.

This clonotype was seen ten or more times. The chain joins TRBV7-2 to TRBJ1-5; D remains unclear. The CDR3 covers 16 residues. Per the germline V gene, CDR1 is SGHTA and CDR2 is FQGNSA. V gave up 5 bases and J gave up 0 bases, with 14 bases separating them. The CDR3 loop reads CASSLSSGNSNQPQHF. The CDR3 DNA reads TGTGCCAGCAGCCTTTCCTCCGGGAATAGCAATCAGCCCCAGCATTTT. The variable domain in full, completed from reference TRBV7-2 and TRBJ1-5, reads GAGVSQSPSNKVTEKGKDVELRCDPISGHTALYWYRQSLGQGLEFLIYFQGNSAPDKSGLPSDRFSAERTGGSVSTLTIQRTQQEDSAVYLCASSLSSGNSNQPQHFGDGTRLSIL.

This clonotype was detected only a few times. The V gene is TRBV7-6, the J gene TRBJ2-3, with D perhaps TRBD1 or TRBD2 (6 bases each). Germline values: CDR1 SGHVS, CDR2 FNYEAQ. This CDR3 comprises 15 residues. V dropped 3 bases and J dropped 3 bases, with 13 bases sitting between them. CDR3 sequence (DNA): TGTGCCAGCAGCTTTGGCCTAGGGGGGACAGATACGCAGTATTTT. As protein: CASSFGLGGTDTQYF.

This clonotype was detected a few times. The rearrangement links TRBV6-1 to TRBJ2-1; D is ambiguous. Germline-derived CDR1 and CDR2 are MNHNS and SASEGT. Trimming stripped 5 bases from V and 5 bases from J, with 13 bases between. The CDR3 spans 14 residues. CDR3 amino acids: CASSYRLTNNEQFF. The CDR3 nucleotides are TGTGCCAGCAGTTACCGGCTCACCAACAATGAGCAGTTCTTC.

This chain links TRBV12-3 or TRBV12-4 with TRBJ2-5, with D tentatively TRBD1 (5 bases). There are 14 residues in the CDR3. V lost 2 bases and J lost 1, with 8 bases in between. This CDR3 is CASSLTRAQETQYF. CDR3 bases: TGTGCCAGCAGTTTAACCAGGGCCCAAGAGACCCAGTACTTC.

This chain uses TRBV7-2 with TRBJ2-3; 10 bases map to TRBD2. The V segment lost 5 bases and the J segment 5 bases; nucleotides outside the gene matches: 10. Germline loops: CDR1 SGHTA, CDR2 FQGNSA. There are 16 residues in the CDR3. The CDR3 DNA is TGTGCCAGCAGCCCAATAGCGGGAGGTCAGGGAGATACGCAGTATTTT. It encodes CASSPIAGGQGDTQYF.

The rearrangement links TRBV5-1 to TRBJ1-1; D gene ambiguous. Trimming removed 2 bases from V and 1 base from J, with 9 bases in between. The CDR3 length is 14 residues. Germline loops: CDR1 SGHRS, CDR2 YFSETQ. The CDR3 loop reads CASSLPAGNTEAFF. The DNA for the CDR3 is TGCGCCAGCAGCTTACCCGCCGGGAACACTGAAGCTTTCTTT. The variable domain in full, with the rest retrieved from reference TRBV5-1 and TRBJ1-1, is KAGVTQTPRYLIKTRGQQVTLSCSPISGHRSVSWYQQTPGQGLQFLFEYFSETQRNKGNFPGRFSGRQFSNSRSEMNVSTLELGDSALYLCASSLPAGNTEAFFGQGTRLTVV.

The chain employs TRBV12-5 and TRBJ2-2, with 12 bases fitting TRBD2. The CDR3 is 18 residues long. Trimming at V came to 3 bases and at J to 5 bases, leaving 10 bases not matched to a gene. From germline, CDR1 is LGHNT and CDR2 FRNRAP. CDR3 sequence: CASGFQGLAGLGTGELFF. The CDR3 nucleotides are TGTGCTAGTGGTTTTCAGGGACTAGCGGGCCTAGGGACCGGGGAGCTGTTTTTT.

This clonotype occurred many times. The J gene is TRBJ1-6, the V gene TRBV7-2; D uncertain. V gave up 5 bases and J gave up 10 bases, with 9 bases separating them. Germline lookup yields CDR1 SGHTA and CDR2 FQGNSA. CDR3 length: 12 amino acids. DNA for the CDR3: TGTGCCAGCAGCCGAAGGGAATCACCCCTCCACTTT. Amino acid sequence: CASSRRESPLHF.

This chain connects TRBV5-1 to TRBJ2-1; 7 bases map to TRBD2. Germline CDR1 is SGHRS and CDR2 is YFSETQ. V dropped 3 bases and J dropped 4; count of bases not matched to a gene: 7. The CDR3 sequence is 15 residues long. The CDR3 spells CASSSETSRYNEQFF. The CDR3 nucleotides are TGCGCCAGCAGCTCCGAGACTAGCCGATACAATGAGCAGTTCTTC.

This clonotype came up a few times. The chain combines TRBV28 with TRBJ1-5, with D maybe TRBD1 (6 bases). Trimming cost V 7 bases and J 0 bases, with 13 bases left between them. This CDR3 has 15 amino acids. Germline CDR1 reads MDHEN; CDR2 reads SYDVKM. CDR3 bases: TGTGCCAGCACCATAGGGGGGGGTAGCAATCAGCCCCAGCATTTT. Translation gives CASTIGGGSNQPQHF. The whole variable domain, remainder taken from reference TRBV28 and TRBJ1-5, is DVKVTQSSRYLVKRTGEKVFLECVQDMDHENMFWYRQDPGLGLRLIYFSYDVKMKEKGDIPEGYSVSREKKERFSLILESASTNQTSMYLCASTIGGGSNQPQHFGDGTRLSIL.

The chain employs TRBV19 and TRBJ2-3; 8 bases agree with TRBD2. Germline CDR1 LNHDA, CDR2 SQIVND (reference sequence). The CDR3 consists of 15 residues. The V gene end was trimmed by 6 bases and the J gene end by 3 bases; junction bases not matched to a gene: 8. In DNA form, the CDR3 reads TGTGCCAGTAGGGCAAGCGGGAGAGTAACAGATACGCAGTATTTT. This sequence encodes CASRASGRVTDTQYF.

This clonotype was counted ten times or more. V and J are TRBV6-1 and TRBJ1-3, with no clear D. The length of the CDR3 is 14 residues. Trimming cost V 8 bases and J 1 base, with 12 bases left between them. The germline V gene encodes CDR1 MNHNS and CDR2 SASEGT. The CDR3 region is CASRVSRSGNTIYF. The CDR3 DNA sequence: TGTGCCAGCCGAGTATCGCGATCTGGAAACACCATATATTTT.

The chain joins TRBV27 to TRBJ1-1; possible D gene TRBD1, 6 bases. The ends were cut back, 7 bases at V and 0 bases at J, with 15 bases in the middle. The CDR3 has 15 residues. Germline V CDR1 and CDR2: MNHEY, SMNVEV (reference sequence). Here the CDR3 reads CASKSGGAMNTEAFF. The CDR3 bases are TGTGCCAGCAAGTCGGGGGGCGCCATGAACACTGAAGCTTTCTTT.

The rearrangement joins TRBV3-1 to TRBJ2-7, with TRBD1 matching over 7 bases. V lost 3 bases and J lost 2; bases outside the gene matches: 7. Germline V gives CDR1 LGHDT, CDR2 YNNKEL (reference sequence). CDR3 size: 15 residues. In DNA, the CDR3 is TGTGCCAGCAGCCAGATTAGGACAGGCGCCTACGAGCAGTACTTC. Protein sequence: CASSQIRTGAYEQYF.

The chain combines TRBV11-1 with TRBJ1-1; D remains ambiguous. The germline CDR1 and CDR2 sequences are SGHAT and FQDESV (reference sequence). Trimming took off 1 base at V and 8 bases at J, with 11 bases between the two ends. This CDR3 is built from 13 residues. CDR3 in amino acids: CASSLGSITEAFF. CDR3 bases: TGTGCCAGCAGCTTAGGTTCCATCACCGAAGCTTTCTTT.

The chain couples TRBV19 to TRBJ1-5; D may be TRBD1 (5 bases). V lost 7 bases to trimming and J lost 4 bases, with 11 bases between them. CDR3 length: 13 residues. Germline V gene lookup returns CDR1 LNHDA and CDR2 SQIVND (reference sequence). This chain's CDR3 is CASIGVRNQPQHF. DNA of the CDR3: TGTGCCAGTATAGGGGTAAGAAATCAGCCCCAGCATTTT.

This clonotype was counted a single time. The chain is built from TRBV10-3 and TRBJ2-5; D gene ambiguous. V dropped 0 bases and J dropped 5 bases, with 1 base sitting between them. The CDR3 totals 11 residues. The germline CDR1 and CDR2 sequences are ENHRY and SYGVKD. CDR3 residues: CAISESETQYF. The CDR3 DNA reads TGTGCCATCAGTGAGTCCGAGACCCAGTACTTC.